These 27 T cell receptor beta chains originate from one sample sequenced in a study of blood T cell repertoires in COVID-19. Produced via immunoSEQ multiplex PCR; TCRdb's table is partial and in-frame only. Of 270,000 or so clones in the sample, roughly 85% were seen once. Sequenced material: peripheral blood. The receptor set was obtained from a woman in her 30s with active or convalescent COVID-19.

This rearrangement joins TRBV5-5 to TRBJ1-2; 9 bases match TRBD1. The CDR3 runs 13 residues. V lost 5 bases and J lost 7; bases outside the gene matches: 6. Germline V gene sequence: CDR1 SGHKS, CDR2 YYEKEE (reference sequence). CDR3 amino acids: CASSRDRATGYTF. CDR3 sequence (DNA): TGTGCCAGCAGTCGGGACAGGGCCACTGGCTACACCTTC.

The chain is built from TRBV9 and TRBJ2-7, with TRBD1 identical over 9 bases. In germline, CDR1 is SGDLS, CDR2 YYNGEE. The CDR3 extends over 15 amino acids. V was clipped by 4 bases and J by 6 bases; unmatched bases: 11. This CDR3 is CASSITGGGMSEQYF. The DNA of the CDR3 is TGTGCCAGCAGCATTACAGGGGGCGGAATGAGCGAGCAGTACTTC.

This chain uses TRBV6-5 with TRBJ1-2; D not resolved. The CDR3 length is 13 residues. V lost 1 base and J 8 bases, leaving 11 bases between the germline ends. Germline V gene data show CDR1 as MNHEY and CDR2 as SVGAGI. CDR3 bases: TGTGCCAGCAGTTACTTAGACAATTGGGGCTACACCTTC. Translation gives CASSYLDNWGYTF.

This rearrangement joins TRBV14 to TRBJ2-7; no reliable D call. The CDR3 has 13 residues. V was cut by 0 bases and J by 1 base, with 4 bases left in between. Germline V gene sequence: CDR1 SGHDN, CDR2 FVKESK. The CDR3 DNA follows: TGTGCCAGCAGCCAAGACATTTCCTACGAGCAGTACTTC. It is translated as CASSQDISYEQYF.

The CDR3 DNA reads TGTGCCAGCAGTGAACAGGGGGCGAGTAATGAAAAACTGTTTTTT. Protein: CASSEQGASNEKLFF. V is TRBV27 and J is TRBJ1-4; 9 bases align to TRBD1. CDR1 is MNHEY, CDR2 SMNVEV, per germline (reference sequence). The CDR3 loop spans 15 amino acids. The trim removed 5 bases at V and 4 bases at J, leaving 5 bases unmatched.

This clone was seen only a few times. This sequence joins TRBV14 and TRBJ1-4; D may be TRBD1 (5 bases). The CDR3 length is 14 residues. Germline-derived CDR1 and CDR2 are SGHDN and FVKESK. Trimming left V 3 bases short and J 8 bases short, with 13 bases between. The CDR3: CASSHLGAGEKLFF. CDR3 sequence (DNA): TGTGCCAGCAGCCACCTAGGGGCAGGGGAAAAACTGTTTTTT.

This chain connects TRBV28 to TRBJ1-1; 7 nucleotides match TRBD1. The CDR3 runs to 14 residues. Unmatched junction bases numbered 8, after V lost 4 bases and J lost 6 bases. In germline, CDR1 is MDHEN, CDR2 SYDVKM. CDR3 amino acids: CASSSQGVGAEAFF. The CDR3 nucleotides read TGTGCCAGCAGTTCCCAGGGGGTGGGCGCTGAAGCTTTCTTT.

V is TRBV7-2 and J is TRBJ1-4; 8 bases are a match to TRBD1. Germline CDR1 and CDR2: SGHTA and FQGNSA. Losses at the gene ends were 4 bases for V and 5 bases for J; bases not matched to a gene: 15. The CDR3 loop spans 18 amino acids. CDR3 residues: CASSSHPQGAQVNEKLFF. The CDR3 DNA sequence: TGTGCCAGCAGCTCGCACCCGCAGGGGGCGCAGGTGAATGAAAAACTGTTTTTT.

The chain employs TRBV30 and TRBJ2-7; 7 nucleotides agree with TRBD1. This CDR3 has 13 residues. V was pared by 5 bases and J by 0 bases, with 4 bases of the junction left unmatched. Germline values: CDR1 GTSNPN, CDR2 SVGIG (reference sequence). The CDR3 DNA follows: TGTGCCTGGGGGACAGCGAACTCCTACGAGCAGTACTTC. Translated, it gives CAWGTANSYEQYF.

This clone is a singleton in its sample. The CDR3 spells CASSEDRSLAGGLTYEQYF. The CDR3 DNA sequence: TGTGCCAGCAGTGAAGACAGGAGTCTAGCGGGGGGACTCACCTACGAGCAGTACTTC. The chain recombines TRBV2 with TRBJ2-7; 11 bases are shared with TRBD2. V lost 1 base, J lost 2 bases, and 13 bases stayed unmatched. The CDR3 consists of 19 residues. CDR1 and CDR2 from the germline V gene are SNHLY and FYNNEI.

This clone was counted between two and nine times. This chain uses TRBV5-8 with TRBJ2-1, with a possible D match to TRBD2 (6 bases). This CDR3 contains 16 residues. CDR1 is SGHTS and CDR2 is YDEGEE in the germline V gene. V dropped 6 bases and J dropped 0 bases, with 16 bases sitting between them. CDR3 sequence: CASTLGAGHSYNEQFF. The CDR3 nucleotides are TGTGCCAGCACCCTGGGAGCGGGCCACTCCTACAATGAGCAGTTCTTC.

The chain has TRBV19 and TRBJ2-2, with 9 nucleotides matching TRBD1. Germline V gene lookup returns CDR1 LNHDA and CDR2 SQIVND (reference sequence). J lost 4 bases, V lost 6 bases, and 9 bases had no gene match. This CDR3 contains 16 residues. The CDR3 DNA follows: TGTGCCAGTAGGGATACAGGACAGGGGATCACCGGGGAGCTGTTTTTT. Protein sequence: CASRDTGQGITGELFF.

This chain uses TRBV6-5 with TRBJ1-5; D is ambiguous. Trimming stripped 6 bases from V and 0 bases from J, with 9 bases between. Germline-derived CDR1 and CDR2 are MNHEY and SVGAGI. This CDR3 has 14 amino acids. In nucleotides, the CDR3 is TGTGCCAGCAGCCGAACAAGTAGCAATCAGCCCCAGCATTTT. It translates to CASSRTSSNQPQHF.

The rearrangement links TRBV5-1 to TRBJ2-1, with a possible D match to TRBD2 (6 bases). V lost 4 bases and J 9 bases, leaving 11 bases between the germline ends. Germline V gene lookup returns CDR1 SGHRS and CDR2 YFSETQ. CDR3 size: 12 residues. The CDR3 DNA is TGCGCCAGCAGCCTGTTGGGGGGTGAGCAGTTCTTC. Amino acid sequence: CASSLLGGEQFF.

This chain connects TRBV25-1 to TRBJ1-2; possibly TRBD1 for D (5 bases). The CDR3 runs 17 residues. V lost 5 bases and J lost 4, with 23 bases in between. Germline loops: CDR1 MGHDK, CDR2 SYGVNS. Here the CDR3 DNA reads TGTGCCAGCAGTACCGACCCGGGTCAGGGTTCTTCCTATGGCTACACCTTC. It encodes CASSTDPGQGSSYGYTF.

This clone was seen just once. J is TRBJ2-1 and V is TRBV9; 8 bases are a match to TRBD2. CDR3 length equals 15 residues. V shed 4 bases and J 5 bases; nucleotides not matched to a gene: 8. Germline CDR1 is SGDLS and CDR2 is YYNGEE. In nucleotides, the CDR3 is TGTGCCAGCAGCCCCCCAGGACTAGCCCACAATGAGCAGTTCTTC. Translated: CASSPPGLAHNEQFF.

The genes are TRBV9 and TRBJ1-3; D is unclear. The germline V gene encodes CDR1 SGDLS and CDR2 YYNGEE. The CDR3 spans 16 residues. V shed 0 bases and J shed 0 bases, with 10 bases lying between them. The CDR3 DNA sequence: TGTGCCAGCAGCGTAGTTGGAGCCAACTCTGGAAACACCATATATTTT. Protein sequence: CASSVVGANSGNTIYF.

The chain links TRBV3-1 (or the pseudogene TRBV3-2) to TRBJ2-3; 9 nucleotides align to TRBD2. CDR1 LGHDT and CDR2 YNNKEL come from the germline V gene (reference sequence). CDR3 length equals 17 residues. The ends lost 4 bases at V and 6 bases at J; junction bases unmatched: 14. The CDR3 bases are TGTGCCAGCAGCCGAGAAATAGCGGGGGAGGGAAGGGATACGCAGTATTTT. This sequence encodes CASSREIAGEGRDTQYF.

V is TRBV3-1 (or the pseudogene TRBV3-2) and J is TRBJ2-4; 8 nucleotides align to TRBD2. The CDR3 sequence is 18 residues long. The V segment lost 0 bases and the J segment 4 bases; nucleotides outside the gene matches: 11. Germline V gene data show CDR1 as LGHDT and CDR2 as YNNKEL (reference sequence). The CDR3 DNA reads TGTGCCAGCAGCCAAGACGCGGGGGGCCGCCGCCTGAAAAACATTCAGTACTTC. Translation gives CASSQDAGGRRLKNIQYF.

There are a few counts of this clone. The chain combines TRBV6-1 with TRBJ1-3; D ambiguous. The V end was cut by 2 bases, the J end by 16 bases, with 9 bases between. The CDR3 sequence is 10 residues long. CDR1 is MNHNS, CDR2 SASEGT, per germline. Written as DNA, the CDR3 is TGTGCCAGCAGTGAATATGAGCCTTATTTT. It is translated as CASSEYEPYF.

V and J are TRBV29-1 and TRBJ1-2; D not resolved. Germline values: CDR1 SQVTM, CDR2 ANQGSEA. Trimming left V 4 bases short and J 6 bases short, with 9 bases between. The CDR3 spans 11 residues. The CDR3 DNA is TGCAGCGTTGCATTGCGGGATGGCTACACCTTC. This translates into CSVALRDGYTF.

J is TRBJ1-4 and V is TRBV4-3; a weak D match, TRBD1 (6 bases). Germline assignment: CDR1 LGHNA and CDR2 YSLEER. The CDR3 runs to 14 residues. V was cut by 0 bases and J by 6 bases, with 8 bases left in between. Here the CDR3 DNA reads TGCGCCAGCAGCCAAGACAGGGGCGATGAAAAACTGTTTTTT. It specifies CASSQDRGDEKLFF.

This chain connects TRBV28 to TRBJ1-1; D perhaps matches TRBD1 (6 bases). Germline V CDR1 and CDR2: MDHEN, SYDVKM. The CDR3 loop spans 10 amino acids. Trimming removed 5 bases from V and 10 bases from J, with 8 bases in between. CDR3 DNA sequence: TGTGCCAGCAGTAGGGGGACAGCTTTCTTT. It translates to CASSRGTAFF.

This rearrangement joins TRBV5-1 to TRBJ2-3; 10 nucleotides match TRBD2. The CDR3 is 17 residues long. With 0 bases clipped from V and 2 bases from J, the junction kept 6 bases outside the gene matches. Germline CDR1 is SGHRS and CDR2 is YFSETQ. Written as DNA, the CDR3 is TGCGCCAGCAGCTTGGGTCTGCTAGCGGGGGTCACAGATACGCAGTATTTT. It is translated as CASSLGLLAGVTDTQYF.

This chain connects TRBV5-1 to TRBJ2-3; D possibly corresponds to TRBD2 (8 bases). Germline CDR1 reads SGHRS; CDR2 reads YFSETQ. V was shortened by 4 bases and J by 4 bases, with 28 bases between the two germline ends. The CDR3 totals 19 residues. CDR3 coding DNA: TGCGCCAGCAGCCGCTCCGGGACAGCGGGGGCCGTTACGTCAGATACGCAGTATTTT. This gives the protein CASSRSGTAGAVTSDTQYF.

The rearrangement uses TRBV6-2 or TRBV6-3 and TRBJ1-5, with TRBD1 as a possible D gene (5 bases). Germline V gene sequence: CDR1 MNHEY, CDR2 SVGEGT. Trimming left V 2 bases short and J 2 bases short, with 13 bases between. This CDR3 has 16 amino acids. CDR3 sequence: CASSYDGGRGNQPQHF. The CDR3 nucleotides are TGTGCCAGCAGTTACGACGGGGGAAGGGGCAATCAGCCCCAGCATTTT.

A few counts support this clone. This chain uses TRBV29-1 with TRBJ2-7; TRBD1 is a possible D gene (6 bases). The CDR3 is 13 residues long. The germline V gene has CDR1 SQVTM and CDR2 ANQGSEA. Trimming removed 4 bases at V and 1 base at J, with 11 bases between. CDR3 in amino acids: CSVGPDRSYEQYF. CDR3 nucleotides: TGCAGCGTTGGCCCCGACAGGTCCTACGAGCAGTACTTC.